This TCR beta chain was sequenced for a study of cytomegalovirus exposure and HLA in healthy donors. PCR amplification relied on 60 Vbeta primers (plus 13 Jbeta primers). The table came from immunoSEQ multiplex PCR; TCRdb's copy has only in-frame clones and leaves some out. This sample has about 180,000 clones, with approximately 80% found just once. This clone has a single count. Germline-derived CDR1 and CDR2 are GTSNPN and SVGIG (reference sequence). The CDR3 sequence is 12 residues long. V was cut by 1 base and J by 0 bases, with 3 bases left in between. Source material: PBMCs. The receptor comes from a girl aged 5 to 17 in good health and CMV-seropositive. V and J are TRBV30 and TRBJ1-1; D call uncertain. CDR3 region: CAWSAMNTEAFF. The CDR3 nucleotides are TGTGCCTGGAGTGCTATGAACACTGAAGCTTTCTTT.